Listed below are T cell receptor beta chains from one sample, sequenced in a study of response to subunit inactivated influenza vaccine. Via MiXCR, TCRdb re-called the RT-PCR reads, giving one row per CDR3 protein. The sample has some 200,000 distinct CDR3 sequences; approximately 12% are singletons. These sequences were also reported in another study, on T cells expressing NK-cell markers.

Sequencing was performed on CD8+ T cells sorted from PBMCs, taken roughly 12 days after vaccination. These receptors were collected from a man aged 50-59 years who received an inactivated influenza vaccine. Each CDR3 is given with its conserved first and last residue.

v_gene,CDR3aa
TRBV12-5,CASGLGGPIYF
TRBV7-2,CASSLGRDLTEAQYF
TRBV9,CASSVSGAYNTGELFF
TRBV18,CASSPPGQGIYEQYF
TRBV7-9,CASSLTQGGYEQYF
TRBV28,CASSPTTDTQYF
TRBV6-5,CASRWRDTQYF
TRBV28,CASSLYGGEREGPNLSYEQYF
TRBV6-1,CASRLARSSYEQYF
TRBV30,CAWSIYDLGSMVGSEQYF
TRBV3-1,CATSKEVPCTYEQYF
TRBV7-6,CASSLIRSGELFF
TRBV12-3/TRBV12-4,CASSLTGGEKETQYF
TRBV10-1,CASSQKSTGTDTQYF
TRBV4-1,CASSQDAGRDTEAFF
TRBV7-9,CASSLKGQVMNTEAFF
TRBV29-1,CSVEWGYTEAFF
TRBV28,CASSPGLAGRETQYF
TRBV5-1,CASSWTGVGREQFF
TRBV20-1,CSASLGLNNQPQHF
TRBV4-2,CASRPGLAGGDTQYF
TRBV9,CASSVALAGEGGDTQYF
TRBV14,CASSQEISAAYNEQFF
TRBV12-3/TRBV12-4,CASSNPQARDNQPQHF
TRBV20-1,CSATWTSGLKNYNEQFF
TRBV2,CASRGGDGSSGANVLTF
TRBV6-1,CASTSGTGGGNYGYTF
TRBV27,CASSLGTSGIGEQFF
TRBV2,CASRSGTGLQETQYF
TRBV15,CATSPGGGHEEKLFF
TRBV29-1,CSVVPGLPTDTQYF
TRBV4-3,CASSQGIQELYEQYF
TRBV13,CASSSPTGGAYYEQYF
TRBV13,CASSSDRGNTEAFF
TRBV7-2,CASSFDSLEQYF
TRBV24-1,CATSGPTSGGANEQFF
TRBV9,CASSVLAGAGADTQYF
TRBV19,CASSISGGAETQYF
TRBV20-1,CSASSFGIGNQPQHF
TRBV6-2/TRBV6-3,CASSLSETYEQYF
TRBV7-6,CASSLGVGGGELFF